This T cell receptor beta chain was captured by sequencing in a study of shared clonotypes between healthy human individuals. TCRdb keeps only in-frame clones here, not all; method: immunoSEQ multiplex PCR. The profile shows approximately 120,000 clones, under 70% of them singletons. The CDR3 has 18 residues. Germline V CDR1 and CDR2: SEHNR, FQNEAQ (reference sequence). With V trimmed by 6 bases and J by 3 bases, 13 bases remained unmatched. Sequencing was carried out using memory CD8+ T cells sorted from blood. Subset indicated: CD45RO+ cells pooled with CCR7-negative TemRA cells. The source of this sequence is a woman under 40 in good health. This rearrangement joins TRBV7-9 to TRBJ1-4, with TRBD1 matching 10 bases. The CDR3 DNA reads TGTGCCAGCAGTTCAAACGCCCGACAGGGGGCGTCTAATGAAAAACTGTTTTTT. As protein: CASSSNARQGASNEKLFF.